These 7 T cell receptor beta chains originate from one sample sequenced in a study of blood T cell repertoires in COVID-19. This table comes from immunoSEQ multiplex PCR, and its TCRdb copy is limited to in-frame clones, with some not included. The data show fewer than 650,000 clones, around 90% seen once. The sequenced material came from peripheral blood. These receptors originate from a woman between 45 and 65 years old with COVID-19, enrolled during active disease.

V is TRBV6-5 and J is TRBJ1-1; no clear D gene. This CDR3 comprises 15 residues. The germline V gene has CDR1 MNHEY and CDR2 SVGAGI. V was clipped by 6 bases and J by 0 bases, with 14 bases between them. CDR3 loop: CASSEDSGMNTEAFF. CDR3 nucleotides: TGTGCCAGCAGCGAGGACTCGGGCATGAACACTGAAGCTTTCTTT.

The chain combines TRBV7-9 with TRBJ1-3; no reliable D call. Germline loops: CDR1 SEHNR, CDR2 FQNEAQ (reference sequence). Between the trimmed V and J ends, which lost 6 bases and 8 bases, there was a span of 14 bases. The CDR3 totals 13 residues. CDR3 bases: TGTGCCAGCAGTTATAGACCCCGGGACACCATATATTTT. This translates into CASSYRPRDTIYF.

The V and J genes are TRBV15 and TRBJ1-2; TRBD1 is a possible D gene (6 bases). The ends were cut back, 7 bases at V and 0 bases at J, with 21 bases in the middle. The CDR3 loop spans 17 amino acids. Looked up from germline, CDR1 is LNHNV and CDR2 is YYDKDF (reference sequence). CDR3 sequence reads: CATTGPEGGGTNYGYTF. For the CDR3, the DNA is TGTGCCACCACTGGCCCCGAGGGGGGGGGAACTAACTATGGCTACACCTTC.

This chain joins TRBV6-6 and TRBJ1-5; the D is unclear. This CDR3 comprises 17 residues. CDR1 and CDR2 from the germline V gene are MNHNY and SVGAGI (reference sequence). Deletions cut 5 bases from V and 3 bases from J, with 20 bases between. CDR3 region: CASSPRMAGTTNQPQHF. The CDR3 DNA is TGTGCCAGCAGTCCCCGGATGGCAGGAACGACCAATCAGCCCCAGCATTTT.

This chain connects TRBV18 to TRBJ1-5; no firm D call. CDR3 length equals 14 residues. V lost 3 bases and J lost 6, with 12 bases in between. The germline V gene has CDR1 KGHSH and CDR2 LQKENI. The CDR3 loop reads CASSPLQSIQPQHF. CDR3 nucleotide sequence: TGTGCCAGCTCACCGCTACAGAGTATTCAGCCCCAGCATTTT.

This chain uses TRBV27 with TRBJ2-3; maybe TRBD1 (6 bases). Trimming removed 0 bases at V and 6 bases at J, with 16 bases between. Germline lookup yields CDR1 MNHEY and CDR2 SMNVEV (reference sequence). The CDR3 has 16 residues. The CDR3 DNA reads TGTGCCAGCAGTTTATCCTTAGACAGGCCGTGGGATACGCAGTATTTT. Amino acids: CASSLSLDRPWDTQYF.

This CDR3 is CASSPDAGVDTEAFF. The CDR3 region has the DNA TGTGCCAGTAGTCCCGACGCAGGGGTTGACACTGAAGCTTTCTTT. The V call is TRBV19, the J call TRBJ1-1; D possibly corresponds to TRBD1 (6 bases). The CDR3 totals 15 residues. V was clipped by 5 bases and J by 3 bases, with 16 bases between them. Germline lookup yields CDR1 LNHDA and CDR2 SQIVND (reference sequence).